These 20 T cell receptor beta chains originate from one sample sequenced in a study of blood T cell repertoires in COVID-19. The repertoire was sequenced with immunoSEQ multiplex PCR; TCRdb's copy has only in-frame clones and lacks some. Of 150,000 to 200,000 clones listed, around three quarters are singletons. Sequenced: PBMCs or T cells enriched from blood (not recorded which). The receptors derive from a woman between 45 and 65 years old with acute COVID-19.

This clone was observed once. The V call is TRBV4-3, the J call TRBJ1-3; D gene ambiguous. Trimming stripped 4 bases from V and 0 bases from J, with 7 bases between. Germline V gene sequence: CDR1 LGHNA, CDR2 YSLEER. The CDR3 is 14 amino acids. The CDR3 reads CASSLTPSGNTIYF. The CDR3 DNA reads TGCGCCAGCAGCCTGACACCCTCTGGAAACACCATATATTTT.

The CDR3 region is CATSDPGGGPNYGYTF. In nucleotides, the CDR3 is TGTGCCACCAGCGACCCCGGGGGGGGACCAAACTATGGCTACACCTTC. This sequence joins TRBV24-1 and TRBJ1-2; possibly TRBD1 for D (5 bases). Germline CDR1 reads KGHDR; CDR2 reads SFDVKD. The CDR3 covers 16 residues. V was clipped by 7 bases and J by 2 bases, with 19 bases between them.

This clone was observed a handful of times. The chain is built from TRBV28 and TRBJ1-1, with D possibly being TRBD1 (6 bases). The CDR3 spans 16 residues. Germline lookup yields CDR1 MDHEN and CDR2 SYDVKM. V was clipped by 7 bases and J by 4 bases, with 22 bases between them. Written as DNA, the CDR3 is TGTGCCAGCAATGGGGGCCGCTCGCCTCAGGTCACTGAAGCTTTCTTT. The encoded protein is CASNGGRSPQVTEAFF.

V gene TRBV19 combines with J gene TRBJ1-5; 9 positions agree with TRBD1. Germline trimming cut 2 bases from V and 6 bases from J; bases unmatched to any gene: 11. CDR3 length: 17 amino acids. CDR1 is LNHDA, CDR2 SQIVND, per germline (reference sequence). The CDR3 region is CASSIHQTGGAGQPQHF. CDR3 sequence (DNA): TGTGCCAGTAGTATACACCAAACAGGGGGCGCGGGTCAGCCCCAGCATTTT.

This chain connects TRBV7-2 to TRBJ1-1; 10 bases are a match to TRBD1. V gave up 5 bases and J gave up 5 bases; unmatched junction bases: 8. The V gene's germline CDR1 is SGHTA and CDR2 FQGNSA. The CDR3 is 15 amino acids. In nucleotides, the CDR3 is TGTGCCAGCAGCAGTCGACAGGGGGCGGATACTGAAGCTTTCTTT. It codes for CASSSRQGADTEAFF.

The chain is built from TRBV13 and TRBJ1-2; 11 positions agree with TRBD1. Per germline, CDR1 PRHDT and CDR2 FYEKMQ (reference sequence). CDR3 length: 16 residues. V dropped 2 bases and J dropped 8; count of bases not matched to a gene: 10. CDR3 amino acids: CASSLPWTGGARGYTF. For the CDR3, the DNA is TGTGCCAGCAGCTTACCATGGACAGGGGGCGCGAGAGGCTACACCTTC.

The chain joins TRBV18 to TRBJ1-5; 8 bases fit TRBD1. CDR3 length: 15 amino acids. With 3 bases clipped from V and 4 bases from J, the junction kept 5 bases outside the gene matches. Germline V gene lookup returns CDR1 KGHSH and CDR2 LQKENI. CDR3 DNA sequence: TGTGCCAGCTCACCCTTGGGACAGGAAAATCAGCCCCAGCATTTT. It codes for CASSPLGQENQPQHF.

This clone was seen a single time. CDR3 sequence reads: CASSPGRGAQGLSPLHF. As DNA, the CDR3 is TGTGCCAGCAGTCCCGGGCGGGGGGCGCAGGGGCTTTCACCCCTCCACTTT. The genes are TRBV21-1 and TRBJ1-6. TRBV21-1 is annotated as a pseudogene. The CDR3 extends over 17 amino acids.

A remark on this clone: A junction boundary mismatches the germline segment, possibly from a read error. The chain combines TRBV12-3 or TRBV12-4 with TRBJ1-1; 7 bases are shared with TRBD1. The CDR3 contains 13 residues. CDR3 in amino acids: CASSLGGQEEAFF. The CDR3 DNA sequence: TGTGCCAGCAGCTTAGGCGGACAGGAAGAAGCTTTCTTT.

V gene TRBV5-6 combines with J gene TRBJ1-1; unclear D gene. The CDR3 extends over 12 amino acids. The V gene's germline CDR1 is SGHDT and CDR2 YYEEEE. Trimming left V 0 bases short and J 4 bases short, with 4 bases between. The CDR3 sequence: CASSLVSTEAFF. In DNA form, the CDR3 reads TGTGCCAGCAGCTTGGTGAGCACTGAAGCTTTCTTT.

This clone came up a few times. V and J are TRBV5-1 and TRBJ1-1, with a tentative D call TRBD1 (6 bases). The CDR3 covers 15 residues. The V end was cut by 2 bases, the J end by 5 bases, with 16 bases between. CDR1 SGHRS and CDR2 YFSETQ come from the germline V gene. In nucleotides, the CDR3 is TGCGCCAGCAGCTTAAGTCGGGGACAAGGGACTGAAGCTTTCTTT. The encoded protein is CASSLSRGQGTEAFF.

Of note for this clone: A junction boundary mismatches the germline segment, possibly from a read error. V is TRBV11-2 and J is TRBJ2-3; weak D call: TRBD1 (5 bases). Germline-derived CDR1 and CDR2 are SGHAT and FQNNGV. The CDR3 is 14 amino acids. DNA for the CDR3: TGTGCCAGCAGCTTAGGGGGCTTCACAGATATGCAGTATTTT. Translation gives CASSLGGFTDMQYF.

The chain has TRBV7-2 and TRBJ2-5; 7 bases fit TRBD1. The CDR3 sequence is 16 residues long. Germline CDR1 and CDR2: SGHTA and FQGNSA. V lost 5 bases and J lost 4; bases outside the gene matches: 13. CDR3: CASSPGTVRQGETQYF. The DNA for the CDR3 is TGTGCCAGCAGCCCCGGGACAGTCCGCCAGGGAGAGACCCAGTACTTC.

This clone appeared once. V and J are TRBV3-1 (or the pseudogene TRBV3-2) and TRBJ2-5, with TRBD2 identical over 12 bases. V was clipped by 4 bases and J by 0 bases; unmatched bases: 12. CDR1 and CDR2 from the germline V gene are LGHDT and YNNKEL (reference sequence). The CDR3 loop spans 19 amino acids. CDR3: CASSPTGLAGFKYQETQYF. As DNA, the CDR3 is TGTGCCAGCAGCCCCACAGGACTAGCGGGGTTCAAGTACCAAGAGACCCAGTACTTC.

The chain is built from TRBV5-1 and TRBJ2-5; the D gene is possibly TRBD1 (5 bases). This CDR3 is 15 amino acids long. Germline V lookup: CDR1 SGHRS, CDR2 YFSETQ. Trimming shortened V by 2 bases and J by 1 base, and 12 bases separated the two germline ends. For the CDR3, the DNA is TGCGCCAGCAGCTTCGTCACAGGTGGCCAAGAGACCCAGTACTTC. This translates into CASSFVTGGQETQYF. Supplemented by reference TRBV5-1 and TRBJ2-5, the full variable domain reads KAGVTQTPRYLIKTRGQQVTLSCSPISGHRSVSWYQQTPGQGLQFLFEYFSETQRNKGNFPGRFSGRQFSNSRSEMNVSTLELGDSALYLCASSFVTGGQETQYFGPGTRLLVL.

The CDR3 protein is CASSQIPDRSNNYGYTF. The CDR3 DNA sequence: TGTGCCAGCAGCCAGATACCTGACAGATCAAATAACTATGGCTACACCTTC. The chain is built from TRBV3-1 (or the pseudogene TRBV3-2) and TRBJ1-2, with a weak D call TRBD1 (5 bases). The length of the CDR3 is 17 residues. Germline CDR1 and CDR2: LGHDT and YNNKEL (reference sequence). V was pared by 3 bases and J by 1 base, with 18 bases between.

V is TRBV6-6 and J is TRBJ1-5; D uncertain. The CDR3 loop spans 14 amino acids. The germline CDR1 and CDR2 sequences are MNHNY and SVGAGI (reference sequence). V lost 0 bases and J lost 6, with 9 bases in between. CDR3 sequence: CASSYSGEAQPQHF. CDR3 nucleotide sequence: TGTGCCAGCAGTTACTCGGGAGAAGCTCAGCCCCAGCATTTT.

The DNA for the CDR3 is TGTGCCAGTAGTACAGGGGGCGCGGGCTATGGCTACACCTTC. Amino acids: CASSTGGAGYGYTF. The chain recombines TRBV19 with TRBJ1-2, with TRBD1 matching 8 bases. CDR3 length equals 14 residues. V gave up 4 bases and J gave up 4 bases; unmatched junction bases: 5. The germline V gene has CDR1 LNHDA and CDR2 SQIVND (reference sequence).

The chain combines TRBV5-5 with TRBJ1-1; D might be TRBD1 (6 bases). The CDR3 is 14 amino acids. Germline V gives CDR1 SGHKS, CDR2 YYEKEE (reference sequence). Trimming pared 3 bases from V and 4 bases from J, leaving 13 bases between. CDR3 bases: TGTGCCAGCAGCTCGACAGGTACCGGCACTGAAGCTTTCTTT. Protein sequence: CASSSTGTGTEAFF.

The chain carries TRBV6-5 and TRBJ1-3; 9 nucleotides line up with TRBD1. The CDR3 is made up of 15 amino acids. Germline CDR1 is MNHEY and CDR2 is SVGAGI. After removal of 6 bases from V and 4 bases from J, the junction contained 7 bases not matched to a gene. CDR3: CASSPRGTGGNTIYF. The CDR3 DNA reads TGTGCCAGCAGCCCCAGGGGGACAGGGGGAAACACCATATATTTT.